Presented here are 15 T cell receptor beta chains from one specimen sequenced in a study of cytomegalovirus exposure and HLA in healthy donors. Researchers ran the PCR with 60 Vbeta and 13 Jbeta primers. Assay used: immunoSEQ multiplex PCR; TCRdb lists only in-frame clones, some missing. The table has some 130,000 clones, 9.7% seen once; the top ten hold under 2%. The sequenced sample was PBMCs. Every receptor here comes from a man aged 50 to 59 in good health and CMV-seronegative.

The CDR3: CAINNVLNTEAFF. The CDR3 bases are TGTGCCATCAACAACGTGCTGAACACTGAAGCTTTCTTT. The J gene is TRBJ1-1, the V gene TRBV10-3; the D is unclear. V dropped 7 bases and J dropped 0 bases, with 9 bases sitting between them. Germline V gives CDR1 ENHRY, CDR2 SYGVKD. The CDR3 contains 13 residues.

This sequence joins TRBV18 and TRBJ2-1, with a tentative D call TRBD2 (7 bases). This CDR3 is 17 amino acids long. The V gene's germline CDR1 is KGHSH and CDR2 LQKENI. Trimming took 1 base from V and 5 from J, leaving 18 bases between them. As DNA, the CDR3 is TGTGCCAGCTCACCACTGCTCCGGGGGGCGAATAACAATGAGCAGTTCTTC. Amino acid sequence: CASSPLLRGANNNEQFF.

This clone was seen a handful of times. V is TRBV5-1 and J is TRBJ1-1; 8 bases map to TRBD1. Trimming at V came to 4 bases and at J to 6 bases, leaving 8 bases not matched to a gene. The CDR3 spans 14 residues. Germline V gives CDR1 SGHRS, CDR2 YFSETQ. Here the CDR3 DNA reads TGCGCCAGCAGCCCTAGACAGGGGAGGGCTGAAGCTTTCTTT. This encodes CASSPRQGRAEAFF.

The V call is TRBV6-1, the J call TRBJ1-6; no clear D gene. V lost 1 base to trimming and J lost 4 bases, with 14 bases between them. Germline CDR1 reads MNHNS; CDR2 reads SASEGT. This CDR3 is built from 17 residues. CDR3 sequence: CASSEGHRSTYNSPLHF. For the CDR3, the DNA is TGTGCCAGCAGTGAAGGCCATCGGAGCACTTATAATTCACCCCTCCACTTT.

This chain uses TRBV10-2 with TRBJ1-4; 10 bases align to TRBD1. Germline-derived CDR1 and CDR2 are WSHSY and SAAADI. The V segment lost 7 bases and the J segment 5 bases; nucleotides outside the gene matches: 1. CDR3 length: 13 residues. CDR3 nucleotides: TGCGCCAGCATGGACAGGGGGAATGAAAAACTGTTTTTT. Amino acid sequence: CASMDRGNEKLFF.

In its sample, this clone was seen a few times. The chain recombines TRBV30 with TRBJ2-2; no clear D gene. V dropped 0 bases and J dropped 0 bases, with 11 bases sitting between them. CDR3 length: 16 residues. Germline CDR1 and CDR2: GTSNPN and SVGIG (reference sequence). The CDR3 nucleotides read TGTGCCTGGAGTGTTTTTACAGAAGCGAACACCGGGGAGCTGTTTTTT. It encodes CAWSVFTEANTGELFF.

This rearrangement joins TRBV19 to TRBJ1-1; TRBD1 agrees at 12 bases. J lost 4 bases, V lost 4 bases, and 10 bases had no gene match. The CDR3 extends over 17 amino acids. Looked up from germline, CDR1 is LNHDA and CDR2 is SQIVND (reference sequence). The CDR3, as DNA: TGTGCCAGTAGTAGAGAGCCGGGACAGGGGGCGAGCACTGAAGCTTTCTTT. It is translated as CASSREPGQGASTEAFF. The full variable domain, in which reference TRBV19 and TRBJ1-1 provide the parts outside the CDR3, is DGGITQSPKYLFRKEGQNVTLSCEQNLNHDAMYWYRQDPGQGLRLIYYSQIVNDFQKGDIAEGYSVSREKKESFPLTVTSAQKNPTAFYLCASSREPGQGASTEAFFGQGTRLTVV.

The chain combines TRBV30 with TRBJ2-3, with 13 bases that match TRBD2. The CDR3 is made up of 16 amino acids. CDR1 and CDR2 from the germline V gene are GTSNPN and SVGIG (reference sequence). The ends lost 3 bases at V and 5 bases at J; junction bases unmatched: 8. CDR3 region: CAWSFTSGGAVDTQYF. The CDR3 coding sequence is TGTGCCTGGAGCTTTACTAGCGGGGGGGCTGTAGATACGCAGTATTTT.

V gene TRBV5-6 combines with J gene TRBJ2-7, with 11 positions matching TRBD2. CDR3 length: 17 residues. Losses at the gene ends were 1 base for V and 3 bases for J; bases not matched to a gene: 9. CDR1 is SGHDT, CDR2 YYEEEE, per germline. The CDR3 sequence: CASSLSPRGTSGYEQYF. CDR3 bases: TGTGCCAGCAGCTTGAGCCCCCGTGGGACTAGCGGCTACGAGCAGTACTTC.

This clone was seen only a few times. This chain links TRBV5-4 with TRBJ2-3, with 9 bases matching TRBD2. V lost 4 bases and J lost 2; bases outside the gene matches: 8. The CDR3 extends over 16 amino acids. In germline, CDR1 is SGHNT, CDR2 YYREEE (reference sequence). The CDR3 DNA sequence: TGTGCCAGCAGCGATAGCGGGAGCGGGGTCACAGATACGCAGTATTTT. This gives the protein CASSDSGSGVTDTQYF. The full variable domain, with the rest looked up from reference TRBV5-4 and TRBJ2-3, is ETGVTQSPTHLIKTRGQQVTLRCSSQSGHNTVSWYQQALGQGPQFIFQYYREEENGRGNFPPRFSGLQFPNYSSELNVNALELDDSALYLCASSDSGSGVTDTQYFGPGTRLTVL.

The chain joins TRBV5-6 to TRBJ2-7; maybe TRBD2 (5 bases). The CDR3 has 13 residues. Trimming cost V 2 bases and J 2 bases, with 8 bases left between them. Germline values: CDR1 SGHDT, CDR2 YYEEEE. In DNA form, the CDR3 reads TGTGCCAGCAGCTTAGCCGGGACCTACGAGCAGTACTTC. Encoded protein: CASSLAGTYEQYF.

V gene TRBV28 combines with J gene TRBJ1-1; unclear D gene. Germline CDR1 is MDHEN and CDR2 is SYDVKM. Between the trimmed V and J ends, which lost 6 bases and 3 bases, there was a span of 8 bases. The CDR3 consists of 12 residues. In DNA form, the CDR3 reads TGTGCCAGCAGGCGGGGTTACACTGAAGCTTTCTTT. Its protein is CASRRGYTEAFF. Combining the CDR3 with reference TRBV28 and TRBJ1-1 gives the whole variable domain DVKVTQSSRYLVKRTGEKVFLECVQDMDHENMFWYRQDPGLGLRLIYFSYDVKMKEKGDIPEGYSVSREKKERFSLILESASTNQTSMYLCASRRGYTEAFFGQGTRLTVV.

Notes on this clone: The sample carries other DNA sequences with the same CDR3. The J gene is TRBJ1-1, the V gene TRBV19; D gene unclear. CDR1 is LNHDA and CDR2 is SQIVND in the germline V gene (reference sequence). The V end lost 5 bases, the J end lost 1 base, and 8 bases lay between the germline ends. The CDR3 is 13 amino acids. The DNA of the CDR3 is TGTGCCAGTAGTTCTACGGGGAACACTGAAGCTTTCTTT. Amino acid sequence: CASSSTGNTEAFF.

The chain has TRBV27 and TRBJ2-5; D remains unclear. The end of the DNA fits TRBJ2-7 better, so the J call may be wrong. The CDR3 is 12 residues long. CDR1 is MNHEY, CDR2 SMNVEV, per germline (reference sequence). Written as DNA, the CDR3 is TGTGCCAGCAGTTCCTCCTCCTACGAGCAGTACTTC. Its protein product is CASSSSSYEQYF.

This clone was detected ten times or more. This sequence joins TRBV5-4 and TRBJ1-2, with a weak D call TRBD1 (5 bases). The ends were cut back, 1 base at V and 5 bases at J, with 12 bases in the middle. The CDR3 loop spans 14 amino acids. Germline CDR1 is SGHNT and CDR2 is YYREEE (reference sequence). The CDR3 bases are TGTGCCAGCAGCTTGACCCAGGGAGGGTATGGCTACACCTTC. Its translation: CASSLTQGGYGYTF.